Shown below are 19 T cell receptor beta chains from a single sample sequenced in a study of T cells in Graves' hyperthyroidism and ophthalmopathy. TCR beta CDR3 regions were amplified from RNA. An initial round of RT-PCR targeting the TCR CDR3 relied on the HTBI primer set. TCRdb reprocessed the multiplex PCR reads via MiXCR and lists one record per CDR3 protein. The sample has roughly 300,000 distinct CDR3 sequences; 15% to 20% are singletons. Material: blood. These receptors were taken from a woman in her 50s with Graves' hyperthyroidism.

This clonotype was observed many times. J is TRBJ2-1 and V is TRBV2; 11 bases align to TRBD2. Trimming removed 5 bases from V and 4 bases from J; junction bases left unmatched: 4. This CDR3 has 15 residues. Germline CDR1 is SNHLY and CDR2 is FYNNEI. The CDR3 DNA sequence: TGTGCCAGCAGTCGGCTAGCGGGGGGTTACAATGAGCAGTTCTTC. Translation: CASSRLAGGYNEQFF.

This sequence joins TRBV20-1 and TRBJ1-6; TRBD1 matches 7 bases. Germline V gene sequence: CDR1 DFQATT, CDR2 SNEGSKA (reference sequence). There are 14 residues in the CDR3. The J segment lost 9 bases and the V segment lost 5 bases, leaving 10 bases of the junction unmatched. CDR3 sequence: CSAYSGTASSPLHF. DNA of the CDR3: TGCAGTGCTTACTCCGGGACAGCTTCTTCACCCCTCCACTTT.

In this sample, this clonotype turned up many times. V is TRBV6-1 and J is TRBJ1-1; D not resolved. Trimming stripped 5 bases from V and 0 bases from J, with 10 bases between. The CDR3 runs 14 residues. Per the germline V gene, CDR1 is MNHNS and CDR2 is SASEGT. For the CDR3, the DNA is TGTGCCAGCAGTCTTACACGGGTGAACACTGAAGCTTTCTTT. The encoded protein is CASSLTRVNTEAFF.

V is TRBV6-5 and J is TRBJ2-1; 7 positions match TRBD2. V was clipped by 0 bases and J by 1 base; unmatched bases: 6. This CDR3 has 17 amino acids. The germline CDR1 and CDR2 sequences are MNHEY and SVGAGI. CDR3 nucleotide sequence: TGTGCCAGCAGTTACTCCTTAGCGGGTTATTCCTACAATGAGCAGTTCTTC. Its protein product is CASSYSLAGYSYNEQFF.

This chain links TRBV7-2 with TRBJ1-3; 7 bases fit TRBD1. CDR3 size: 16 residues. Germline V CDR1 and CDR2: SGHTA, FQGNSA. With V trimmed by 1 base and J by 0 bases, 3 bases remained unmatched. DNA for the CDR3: TGTGCCAGCAGCTTAGGACAGGGCTTCTCTGGAAACACCATATATTTT. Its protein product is CASSLGQGFSGNTIYF. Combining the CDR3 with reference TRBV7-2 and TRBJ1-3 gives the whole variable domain GAGVSQSPSNKVTEKGKDVELRCDPISGHTALYWYRQSLGQGLEFLIYFQGNSAPDKSGLPSDRFSAERTGGSVSTLTIQRTQQEDSAVYLCASSLGQGFSGNTIYFGEGSWLTVV.

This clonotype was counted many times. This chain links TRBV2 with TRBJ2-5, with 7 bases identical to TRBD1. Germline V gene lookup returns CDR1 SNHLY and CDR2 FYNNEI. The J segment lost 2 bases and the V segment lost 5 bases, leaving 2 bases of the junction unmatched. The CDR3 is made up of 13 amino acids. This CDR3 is CASSWTGQETQYF. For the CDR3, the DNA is TGTGCCAGCAGTTGGACAGGACAAGAGACCCAGTACTTC. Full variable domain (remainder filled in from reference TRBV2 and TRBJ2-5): EPEVTQTPSHQVTQMGQEVILRCVPISNHLYFYWYRQILGQKVEFLVSFYNNEISEKSEIFDDQFSVERPDGSNFTLKIRSTKLEDSAMYFCASSWTGQETQYFGPGTRLLVL.

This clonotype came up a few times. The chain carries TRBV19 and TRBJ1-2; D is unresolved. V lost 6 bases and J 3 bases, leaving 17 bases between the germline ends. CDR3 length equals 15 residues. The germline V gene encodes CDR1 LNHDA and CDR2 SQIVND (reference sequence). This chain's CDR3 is CASSSDGSGDYGYTF. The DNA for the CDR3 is TGTGCCAGTAGCTCAGACGGCAGTGGCGACTATGGCTACACCTTC.

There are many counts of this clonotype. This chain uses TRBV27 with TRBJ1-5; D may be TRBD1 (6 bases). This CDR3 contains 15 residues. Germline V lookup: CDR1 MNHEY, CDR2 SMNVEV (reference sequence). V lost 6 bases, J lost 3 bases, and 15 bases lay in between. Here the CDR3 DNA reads TGTGCCAGCAGCAAACTCCGGGACATCAATCAGCCCCAGCATTTT. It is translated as CASSKLRDINQPQHF.

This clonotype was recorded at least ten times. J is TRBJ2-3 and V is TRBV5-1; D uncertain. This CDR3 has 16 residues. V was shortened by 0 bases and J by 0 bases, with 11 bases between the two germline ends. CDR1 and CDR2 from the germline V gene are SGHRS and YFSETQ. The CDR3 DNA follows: TGCGCCAGCAGCTTGGACCCACAGTTAAGCACAGATACGCAGTATTTT. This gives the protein CASSLDPQLSTDTQYF.

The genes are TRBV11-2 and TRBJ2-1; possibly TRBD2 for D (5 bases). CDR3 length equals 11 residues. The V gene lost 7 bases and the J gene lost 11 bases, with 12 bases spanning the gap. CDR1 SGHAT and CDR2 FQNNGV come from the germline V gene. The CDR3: CASTLSGQQFF. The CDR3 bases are TGTGCCAGCACCCTCAGCGGTCAGCAGTTCTTC.

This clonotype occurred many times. The CDR3 DNA sequence: TGTGCCAGCAGCTTCGGGTACACAGATACGCAGTATTTT. Translated, it gives CASSFGYTDTQYF. The chain uses TRBV7-8 and TRBJ2-3; no firm D call. The CDR3 covers 13 residues. CDR1 and CDR2 from the germline V gene are SGHVS and FQNEAQ. Trimming cost V 3 bases and J 2 bases, with 6 bases left between them.

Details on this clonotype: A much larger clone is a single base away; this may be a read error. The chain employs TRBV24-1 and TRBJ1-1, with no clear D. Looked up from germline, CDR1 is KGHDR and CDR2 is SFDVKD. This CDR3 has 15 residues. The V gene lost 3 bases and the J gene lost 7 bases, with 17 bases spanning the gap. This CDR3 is CATSDIDKTRYEAFF. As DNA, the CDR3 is TGTGCCACCAGTGATATTGACAAGACACGGTATGAAGCTTTCTTT.

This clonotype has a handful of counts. CDR3 amino acids: CASSPDPSGGGGTDTQYF. DNA for the CDR3: TGTGCCAGCAGCCCTGACCCCAGTGGGGGCGGGGGCACAGATACGCAGTATTTT. V gene TRBV6-1 combines with J gene TRBJ2-3; D is perhaps TRBD1 or TRBD2 (6 bases each). Looked up from germline, CDR1 is MNHNS and CDR2 is SASEGT. The CDR3 length is 18 residues. The V and J ends lost 6 bases and 1 base respectively, with 23 bases between them.

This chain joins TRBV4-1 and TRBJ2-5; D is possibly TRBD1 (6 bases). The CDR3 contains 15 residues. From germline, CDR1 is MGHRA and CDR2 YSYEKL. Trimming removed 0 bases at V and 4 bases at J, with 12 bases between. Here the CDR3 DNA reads TGCGCCAGCAGCCAAGATCTGAGCAGGGGAGAGACCCAGTACTTC. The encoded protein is CASSQDLSRGETQYF.

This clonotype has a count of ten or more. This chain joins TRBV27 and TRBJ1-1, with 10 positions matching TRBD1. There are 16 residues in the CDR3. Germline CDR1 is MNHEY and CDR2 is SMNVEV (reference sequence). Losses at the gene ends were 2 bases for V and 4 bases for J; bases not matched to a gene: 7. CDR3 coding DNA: TGTGCCAGCAGTTTACTTCCGGGACAGGGGAGCACTGAAGCTTTCTTT. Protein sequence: CASSLLPGQGSTEAFF.

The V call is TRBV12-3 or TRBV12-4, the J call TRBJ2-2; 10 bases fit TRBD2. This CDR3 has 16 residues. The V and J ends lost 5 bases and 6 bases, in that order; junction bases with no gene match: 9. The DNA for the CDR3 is TGTGCCAGCAGTCCCCAGCGGGGGGGCCCCCCCGGGGAGCTGTTTTTT. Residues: CASSPQRGGPPGELFF.

The CDR3 region has the DNA TGTGCCAGCAGCTTAGGGGGCTTAGCGAGTGAAGCTTTCTTT. Translation gives CASSLGGLASEAFF. The V call is TRBV7-3, the J call TRBJ1-1; D possibly corresponds to TRBD1 (6 bases). Germline lookup yields CDR1 SGHTA and CDR2 FQGTGA. CDR3 size: 14 residues. Deletions cut 2 bases from V and 7 bases from J, with 14 bases between.

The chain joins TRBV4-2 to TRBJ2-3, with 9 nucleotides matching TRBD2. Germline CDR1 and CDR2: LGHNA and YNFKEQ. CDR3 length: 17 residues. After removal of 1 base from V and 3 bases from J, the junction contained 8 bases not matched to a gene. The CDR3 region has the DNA TGTGCCAGCAGCCAAGGGTTGGATAGCGGGAGAACAGATACGCAGTATTTT. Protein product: CASSQGLDSGRTDTQYF.

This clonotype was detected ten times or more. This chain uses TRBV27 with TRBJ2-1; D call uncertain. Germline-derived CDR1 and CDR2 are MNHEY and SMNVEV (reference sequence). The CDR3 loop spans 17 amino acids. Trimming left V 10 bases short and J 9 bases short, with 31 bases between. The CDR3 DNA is TGTGCCACTCCAACGAAGTTCAGTTCTTTGGGGTCCGGTGAGCAGTTCTTC. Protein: CATPTKFSSLGSGEQFF.